This T cell receptor beta chain was identified during a study of vaccination and CD4 T cells after COVID-19. Study in general: Six male and four female convalescents took part, two of them Hispanic. Samples were taken after vaccination, a median of approximately 73 days after dose two, with a range of 14 to 241.

The treatment: approximately 9-day PBMC culture with coronavirus spike peptide pools or control peptides (ViraFEST assay). The CDR3 has 14 residues. V lost 1 base, J lost 3 bases, and 2 bases stayed unmatched. Germline V gene lookup returns CDR1 SGHRS and CDR2 YFSETQ. Sequenced with the Oncomine TCR Beta short-read assay was DNA taken from cultured CD4+ T cells. It was from cultured CD4+ T cells that genomic DNA was extracted. TCRdb reprocessed the PCR reads with MiXCR, giving one entry per CDR3 protein. The profile shows about 20,000 distinct CDR3 sequences, approximately 56% of them singletons. Remarks on this clonotype: No antigen is known for it.

The receptor was isolated from a human donor who had recovered from COVID-19. This chain links TRBV5-1 with TRBJ1-2; TRBD1 agrees at 8 bases. The material was CD4+ T cells from blood, cultured in vitro, obtained after SARS-CoV-2 vaccination. CDR3 DNA sequence: TGCGCCAGCAGCTTGATGGACAGGGACTATGGCTACACCTTC. This codes for CASSLMDRDYGYTF.